This TCR beta chain came from a study of T cells in Graves' hyperthyroidism and ophthalmopathy. Study as a whole: The blood sample was taken at first diagnosis, before treatment began.

The investigators amplified TCR beta CDR3 regions from RNA transcripts. Initially, a first-round RT-PCR of the TCR CDR3 employed the HTBI primer set. MiXCR, applied by TCRdb to the multiplex PCR reads, yields one record per CDR3 protein. Here the sample spans over 300,000 distinct CDR3 sequences, roughly an eighth being singletons. Study outcomes and limitations: Blood also contained most expanded thyroid clonotypes above 0.001. Patients with ophthalmopathy were separated from those with stable hyperthyroidism by a 13 V-J model.

This clonotype was counted at least ten times. Its antigen is as yet unknown. V shed 1 base and J shed 0 bases, with 7 bases lying between them. Germline CDR1 is SNHLY and CDR2 is FYNNEI. This CDR3 comprises 15 residues. The chain employs TRBV2 and TRBJ1-3, with D uncertain. The sequence came from a woman aged 40 to 55 with Graves' ophthalmopathy. What was sequenced was blood. CDR3 nucleotide sequence: TGTGCCAGCAGTGAAGAAACGGACTCTGGAAACACCATATATTTT. Protein product: CASSEETDSGNTIYF.